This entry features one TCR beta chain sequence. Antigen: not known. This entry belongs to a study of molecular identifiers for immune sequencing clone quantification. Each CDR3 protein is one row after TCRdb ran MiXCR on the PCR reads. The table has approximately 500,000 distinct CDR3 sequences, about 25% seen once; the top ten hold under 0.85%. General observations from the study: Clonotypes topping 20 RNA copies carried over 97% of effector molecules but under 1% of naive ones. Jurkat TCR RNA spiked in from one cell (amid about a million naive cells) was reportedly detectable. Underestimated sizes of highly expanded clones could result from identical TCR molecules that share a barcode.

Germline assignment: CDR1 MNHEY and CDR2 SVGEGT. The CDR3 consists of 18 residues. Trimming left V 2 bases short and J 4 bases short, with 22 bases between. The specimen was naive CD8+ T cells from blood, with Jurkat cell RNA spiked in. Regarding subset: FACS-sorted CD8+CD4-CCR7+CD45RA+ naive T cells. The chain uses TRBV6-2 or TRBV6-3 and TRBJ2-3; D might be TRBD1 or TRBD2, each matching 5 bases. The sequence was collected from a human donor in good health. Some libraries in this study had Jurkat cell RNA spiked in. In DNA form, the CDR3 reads TGTGCCAGCAGTTACCGTTCCGGGGCCTCTCGGTCTGCAGATACGCAGTATTTT. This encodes CASSYRSGASRSADTQYF.